This T cell receptor (beta chain) was retrieved from a study of control samples from healthy donors and cancer patients (dated by TCRdb to 2019 to 2021). On this clone: Its recognized antigen is unknown. Per-base quality was not reported, and no clone a single base away is much larger than it.

From V the trimming removes 4 bases and from J it removes 7 bases, while the gene matches leave 6 bases of the junction unaccounted for. The CDR3, from cysteine to phenylalanine, totals 13 residues. Of the read, only the CDR3 DNA is kept; its 39 bases are in frame from base 1. The germline V gene encodes CDR1 SGHTS and CDR2 YDEGEE. Libraries were prepared through the immunoSEQ multiplex PCR assay. TCRdb mirrors the immuneACCESS table, restricted to in-frame sequences. Some clones are absent from its copies; in checked studies, under half trace to an unresolved V gene, and the reason for the others is unknown. This sample lists around 48,000 clones; over 90% were detected once. The ten largest make up around a quarter of the sample.

The chain joins TRBV5-8 to TRBJ1-2; 8 bases in between match TRBD1. Sequencing was carried out using PBMCs. The TCR comes from a woman aged 45 to 65 with head and neck cancer. The DNA sequence follows: TGTGCCAGCAGCCCGGAGGACAGGGCTGGCTACACCTTC. This is translated as CASSPEDRAGYTF. Here the CDR3 is joined to the reference TRBV5-8 and TRBJ1-2 genes, and the full variable domain is: EAGVTQSPTHLIKTRGQQATLRCSPISGHTSVYWYQQALGLGLQFLLWYDEGEERNRGNFPPRFSGRQFPNYSSELNVNALELEDSALYLCASSPEDRAGYTFGSGTRLTVV.